Below, 28 T cell receptor beta chains from the same sample are listed, as sequenced in a study of cytomegalovirus exposure and HLA in healthy donors. Primers included in the PCR were 60 Vbeta and 13 Jbeta primers. Profiled with immunoSEQ multiplex PCR; TCRdb holds only in-frame clones, not every one. The profile shows 140,000 to 150,000 clones, nearly 10% of them singletons. The sequencing sample was made of PBMCs. The receptors were gathered from a man in his fifties or sixties in good health and CMV-seronegative.

The J gene is TRBJ1-3, the V gene TRBV15; the D is unclear. Germline-derived CDR1 and CDR2 are LNHNV and YYDKDF (reference sequence). The CDR3 loop spans 15 amino acids. The germline V and J ends were trimmed by 3 bases and 0 bases, with 9 bases remaining between them. The CDR3: CATSSSVYSGNTIYF. The CDR3 DNA sequence: TGTGCCACCAGCAGCTCAGTTTACTCTGGAAACACCATATATTTT.

V gene TRBV6-5 combines with J gene TRBJ2-4; 10 bases fit TRBD1. Germline CDR1 is MNHEY and CDR2 is SVGAGI. The CDR3 spans 15 residues. Trimming removed 5 bases from V and 4 bases from J; junction bases left unmatched: 5. The CDR3 region is CASSTRGQGKNIQYF. The CDR3 bases are TGTGCCAGCAGTACGCGGGGACAGGGGAAAAACATTCAGTACTTC.

The chain links TRBV28 to TRBJ1-2; D may be TRBD1 (5 bases). Germline V lookup: CDR1 MDHEN, CDR2 SYDVKM. The CDR3 consists of 14 residues. Trimming shortened V by 3 bases and J by 3 bases, and 11 bases separated the two germline ends. In DNA, the CDR3 is TGTGCCAGCAGTTTTTACCTAGGGGACTATGGCTACACCTTC. Its protein is CASSFYLGDYGYTF.

There are a few counts of this clone. The V call is TRBV28, the J call TRBJ2-5; D is undetermined. The ends were cut back, 7 bases at V and 4 bases at J, with 10 bases in the middle. The CDR3 has 12 amino acids. The germline V gene has CDR1 MDHEN and CDR2 SYDVKM. DNA of the CDR3: TGTGCCAGCAACCGAAGAGGAGAGACCCAGTACTTC. This codes for CASNRRGETQYF.

Worth noting for this clone: Distinct nucleotide sequences in the sample also encode this CDR3. The chain links TRBV6-5 to TRBJ2-3, with D unresolved. The CDR3 has 15 residues. Germline V gene sequence: CDR1 MNHEY, CDR2 SVGAGI. The V gene lost 5 bases and the J gene lost 0 bases, with 12 bases spanning the gap. CDR3 loop: CASSPEWASTDTQYF. The CDR3 coding sequence is TGTGCCAGCAGTCCCGAGTGGGCCAGCACAGATACGCAGTATTTT.

The chain uses TRBV11-3 and TRBJ2-5; D is unresolved. The length of the CDR3 is 13 residues. Germline loops: CDR1 SGHNT, CDR2 YENEEA. The V and J ends lost 0 bases and 5 bases respectively, with 7 bases between them. CDR3 bases: TGTGCCAGCAGCTTAGATAACGGGGAGACCCAGTACTTC. Its translation is CASSLDNGETQYF.

Only a few counts were recorded for this clone. The chain couples TRBV4-1 to TRBJ1-5, with D unclear. With 0 bases removed from V and 5 bases from J, the gap between germline ends came to 14 bases. CDR1 and CDR2 (germline): MGHRA, YSYEKL. This CDR3 is 16 amino acids long. CDR3 loop: CASSQDSTRDYQPQHF. As DNA, the CDR3 is TGCGCCAGCAGCCAAGATAGTACCCGGGATTATCAGCCCCAGCATTTT.

The V gene is TRBV4-1, the J gene TRBJ1-2; D may be TRBD1 (6 bases). Trimming took 4 bases from V and 4 from J, leaving 10 bases between them. There are 13 residues in the CDR3. Germline V lookup: CDR1 MGHRA, CDR2 YSYEKL. In nucleotides, the CDR3 is TGCGCCAGCAGCCCAACAGGGAGCTATGGCTACACCTTC. This sequence encodes CASSPTGSYGYTF.

The chain has TRBV12-1 and TRBJ2-3; the D segment call TRBD2 is taken from the table without a DNA check. TRBV12-1 is a documented pseudogene. This CDR3 has 18 residues. The CDR3 DNA follows: TGTGCCAGCAGCTACTATTTGACTAGCGGGAGGGTGACAGATACGCAGTATTTT. Encoded protein: CASSYYLTSGRVTDTQYF.

This clone was detected only a few times. V is TRBV7-8 and J is TRBJ1-5, with TRBD1 identical over 9 bases. The V gene end was trimmed by 5 bases and the J gene end by 2 bases; junction bases not matched to a gene: 4. The V gene's germline CDR1 is SGHVS and CDR2 FQNEAQ. There are 15 residues in the CDR3. CDR3 region: CASSGQGQGNQPQHF. The CDR3 DNA sequence: TGTGCCAGCAGCGGACAGGGGCAGGGCAATCAGCCCCAGCATTTT.

The rearrangement joins TRBV7-3 to TRBJ1-1; TRBD1 matches 8 bases. The CDR3 runs 20 residues. V lost 1 base and J lost 0; bases outside the gene matches: 16. Germline values: CDR1 SGHTA, CDR2 FQGTGA. CDR3 region: CASSLNPQAGTGVMNTEAFF. The DNA of the CDR3 is TGTGCCAGCAGCTTAAACCCCCAAGCCGGGACAGGTGTCATGAACACTGAAGCTTTCTTT.

The rearrangement links TRBV10-1 to TRBJ2-7; a possible D gene is TRBD2 (6 bases). This CDR3 region has 13 residues. Trimming shortened V by 5 bases and J by 6 bases, and 14 bases separated the two germline ends. Germline CDR1 and CDR2: WNHNN and SYGVQD (reference sequence). CDR3 coding DNA: TGCGCCAGCAGTCCCTCAGTGGGGGGCGAGCAGTACTTC. It is translated as CASSPSVGGEQYF.

This clone was detected a few times. This chain uses TRBV2 with TRBJ2-1; 11 bases match TRBD2. The trim removed 7 bases at V and 3 bases at J, leaving 2 bases unmatched. The CDR3 is 14 residues long. The germline V gene has CDR1 SNHLY and CDR2 FYNNEI. CDR3 sequence: CASTGTSGYNEQFF. The CDR3, as DNA: TGTGCCAGCACTGGGACTAGCGGCTACAATGAGCAGTTCTTC.

This clone has only a few counts. The genes are TRBV29-1 and TRBJ2-1; weak D call: TRBD2 (7 bases). The V end was cut by 7 bases, the J end by 3 bases, with 19 bases between. Germline CDR1 SQVTM, CDR2 ANQGSEA. The CDR3 runs 15 residues. CDR3 coding DNA: TGCAGCGCTCACCCAGGGGCGGGGGTCTACAATGAGCAGTTCTTC. This translates into CSAHPGAGVYNEQFF.

The V and J genes are TRBV4-1 and TRBJ2-2; the D is unclear. Trimming took off 0 bases at V and 0 bases at J, with 14 bases between the two ends. The CDR3 runs 18 residues. CDR1 MGHRA and CDR2 YSYEKL come from the germline V gene. The CDR3 sequence is CASSQELSVGANTGELFF. Here the CDR3 DNA reads TGCGCCAGCAGCCAAGAACTTTCCGTGGGCGCGAACACCGGGGAGCTGTTTTTT.

The table lists this clone with a few counts. The chain combines TRBV5-1 with TRBJ2-1, with D possibly being TRBD1 (5 bases). CDR3 length: 16 residues. V lost 1 base, J lost 5 bases, and 16 bases lay in between. Germline CDR1 reads SGHRS; CDR2 reads YFSETQ. The CDR3 sequence is CASSLQRPGPNNEQFF. The CDR3 DNA reads as TGCGCCAGCAGCTTGCAAAGGCCAGGGCCTAACAATGAGCAGTTCTTC.

This chain connects TRBV19 to TRBJ1-5; 10 positions match TRBD1. The germline CDR1 and CDR2 sequences are LNHDA and SQIVND (reference sequence). This CDR3 spans 17 amino acids. V shed 10 bases, J shed 0 bases, and the junction held 12 bases outside the gene matches. The CDR3 region is CATLGGTGDYSNQPQHF. In DNA, the CDR3 is TGTGCCACCCTGGGCGGGACAGGGGATTATAGCAATCAGCCCCAGCATTTT.

For this clone: A junction end diverges from the germline sequence, so it may reflect a read error. V is TRBV20-1 and J is TRBJ1-2; D perhaps matches TRBD1 (6 bases). The CDR3 has 11 residues. Germline-derived CDR1 and CDR2 are DFQATT and SNEGSKA (reference sequence). The CDR3 spells CSARHGTLDFF. Here the CDR3 DNA reads TGCAGTGCTCGCCACGGGACACTAGATTTCTTC.

This clone was recorded a few times. The J gene is TRBJ1-5, the V gene TRBV10-3; a weak D match, TRBD1 (5 bases). Trimming shortened V by 8 bases and J by 2 bases, and 7 bases separated the two germline ends. Looked up from germline, CDR1 is ENHRY and CDR2 is SYGVKD. CDR3 length: 12 residues. In nucleotides, the CDR3 is TGTGCCATCGGGGGGGGCAATCAGCCCCAGCATTTT. This codes for CAIGGGNQPQHF.

The CDR3 sequence is CASSLGTGLNEQYF. CDR3 DNA: TGCGCCAGCAGCTTAGGGACAGGATTGAACGAGCAGTACTTC. J is TRBJ2-7 and V is TRBV5-1; 8 bases are shared with TRBD1. Per the germline V gene, CDR1 is SGHRS and CDR2 is YFSETQ. Trimming took 2 bases from V and 5 from J; bases not matched to a gene: 6. This CDR3 has 14 amino acids.

This clone was seen a handful of times. The V gene is TRBV11-2, the J gene TRBJ2-1; 9 bases are shared with TRBD2. Germline assignment: CDR1 SGHAT and CDR2 FQNNGV. The CDR3 spans 16 residues. V was clipped by 8 bases and J by 3 bases; unmatched bases: 11. The CDR3 DNA reads as TGTGCCAGCCTCTTATGGGCGGGAGGGGACTACAATGAGCAGTTCTTC. This gives the protein CASLLWAGGDYNEQFF. The whole variable domain, remainder taken from reference TRBV11-2 and TRBJ2-1, is EAGVAQSPRYKIIEKRQSVAFWCNPISGHATLYWYQQILGQGPKLLIQFQNNGVVDDSQLPKDRFSAERLKGVDSTLKIQPAKLEDSAVYLCASLLWAGGDYNEQFFGPGTRLTVL.

CDR3 loop: CASSTFGQGGYGYTF. The CDR3 nucleotides are TGTGCCAGCAGCACTTTCGGACAGGGAGGCTATGGCTACACCTTC. This chain joins TRBV7-9 and TRBJ1-2, with 8 positions matching TRBD1. The CDR3 loop spans 15 amino acids. V shed 5 bases and J 4 bases; nucleotides not matched to a gene: 9. Looked up from germline, CDR1 is SEHNR and CDR2 is FQNEAQ (reference sequence). The full variable domain, in which reference TRBV7-9 and TRBJ1-2 provide the parts outside the CDR3, is DTGVSQNPRHKITKRGQNVTFRCDPISEHNRLYWYRQTLGQGPEFLTYFQNEAQLEKSRLLSDRFSAERPKGSFSTLEIQRTEQGDSAMYLCASSTFGQGGYGYTFGSGTRLTVV.

The V call is TRBV7-8, the J call TRBJ2-3; D is undetermined. Germline CDR1 is SGHVS and CDR2 is FQNEAQ. The germline V and J ends were trimmed by 2 bases and 3 bases, with 3 bases remaining between them. The CDR3 has 12 amino acids. CDR3 DNA sequence: TGTGCCAGCAGCTTAATAACAGATACGCAGTATTTT. Its protein is CASSLITDTQYF.

The chain recombines TRBV10-2 with TRBJ2-7; 12 nucleotides agree with TRBD1. Germline CDR1 reads WSHSY; CDR2 reads SAAADI. This CDR3 contains 16 residues. V gave up 8 bases and J gave up 0 bases; unmatched junction bases: 8. The CDR3 DNA reads as TGCGCCAGCGGGAGACCGGGACAGGGGGCCTCCTACGAGCAGTACTTC. It specifies CASGRPGQGASYEQYF.

This clone was counted between two and nine times. The chain carries TRBV7-9 and TRBJ2-1, with D possibly matching TRBD2 (6 bases). V was trimmed by 5 bases and J by 7 bases, leaving 18 bases between them. The CDR3 loop spans 15 amino acids. Germline V CDR1 and CDR2: SEHNR, FQNEAQ (reference sequence). CDR3 loop: CASSLGLSLGNEQFF. The CDR3 nucleotides are TGTGCCAGCAGCCTGGGACTCTCCTTGGGGAATGAGCAGTTCTTC. Using reference TRBV7-9 and TRBJ2-1 for the parts outside the CDR3, the full variable domain is DTGVSQNPRHKITKRGQNVTFRCDPISEHNRLYWYRQTLGQGPEFLTYFQNEAQLEKSRLLSDRFSAERPKGSFSTLEIQRTEQGDSAMYLCASSLGLSLGNEQFFGPGTRLTVL.

This clone was seen a handful of times. This chain links TRBV27 with TRBJ2-1; TRBD1 might be the D (6 bases). From germline, CDR1 is MNHEY and CDR2 SMNVEV (reference sequence). The CDR3 sequence is 17 residues long. The V gene lost 3 bases and the J gene lost 1 base, with 16 bases spanning the gap. CDR3 protein: CASSFRGQTVSYNEQFF. The CDR3 DNA follows: TGTGCCAGCAGTTTCCGCGGACAGACAGTTTCCTACAATGAGCAGTTCTTC.

The genes are TRBV25-1 and TRBJ2-5; D may be TRBD1 (6 bases). Germline V gene lookup returns CDR1 MGHDK and CDR2 SYGVNS. V gave up 10 bases and J gave up 4 bases, with 16 bases separating them. The CDR3 consists of 13 residues. The CDR3 spells CATQVGAGETQYF. Here the CDR3 DNA reads TGTGCCACCCAGGTGGGGGCCGGAGAGACCCAGTACTTC. The full variable domain, its missing parts supplied by reference TRBV25-1 and TRBJ2-5, is EADIYQTPRYLVIGTGKKITLECSQTMGHDKMYWYQQDPGMELHLIHYSYGVNSTEKGDLSSESTVSRIRTEHFPLTLESARPSHTSQYLCATQVGAGETQYFGPGTRLLVL.

This clone occurred a few times. Other DNA sequences of this sample code for an identical CDR3. The chain is built from TRBV27 and TRBJ1-5; D unclear. V was cut by 4 bases and J by 1 base, with 8 bases left in between. The CDR3 consists of 14 residues. Per the germline V gene, CDR1 is MNHEY and CDR2 is SMNVEV (reference sequence). The CDR3 protein is CASSSTGSNQPQHF. CDR3 sequence (DNA): TGTGCCAGCAGTTCGACTGGGAGCAATCAGCCCCAGCATTTT.